The present entry profiles one TCR beta chain with its context. Its antigen is unknown. Cyclophosphamide on days +3 and +4 followed busulfan-fludarabine conditioning and a marrow graft. Looked up from germline, CDR1 is LNHDA and CDR2 is SQIVND (reference sequence). The CDR3 sequence is 13 residues long. Deletions cut 4 bases from V and 8 bases from J, with 12 bases between. The data were produced by immunoSEQ multiplex PCR, yet TCRdb's version contains in-frame clones alone and is incomplete. The sample includes about 21,000 clones, around 87% of them seen just once. These data originate in a study of T cells after posttransplantation cyclophosphamide. Study outcomes and limitations: Recipient CMV seropositivity and CMV reactivation strongly tracked TRB clonality.

This TCR came from a female patient in her forties or fifties who received an allogeneic stem cell transplant from a related donor, was CMV-positive, and had no GVHD. Some of these T cells may belong to the graft donor. The sample in question was PBMCs, obtained after allogeneic stem cell transplant with posttransplant cyclophosphamide. The rearrangement joins TRBV19 to TRBJ2-1; weak D call: TRBD1 (6 bases). CDR3 sequence: CASSKDSVDEQFF. Written as DNA, the CDR3 is TGTGCCAGTAGTAAGGACAGTGTCGATGAGCAGTTCTTC.